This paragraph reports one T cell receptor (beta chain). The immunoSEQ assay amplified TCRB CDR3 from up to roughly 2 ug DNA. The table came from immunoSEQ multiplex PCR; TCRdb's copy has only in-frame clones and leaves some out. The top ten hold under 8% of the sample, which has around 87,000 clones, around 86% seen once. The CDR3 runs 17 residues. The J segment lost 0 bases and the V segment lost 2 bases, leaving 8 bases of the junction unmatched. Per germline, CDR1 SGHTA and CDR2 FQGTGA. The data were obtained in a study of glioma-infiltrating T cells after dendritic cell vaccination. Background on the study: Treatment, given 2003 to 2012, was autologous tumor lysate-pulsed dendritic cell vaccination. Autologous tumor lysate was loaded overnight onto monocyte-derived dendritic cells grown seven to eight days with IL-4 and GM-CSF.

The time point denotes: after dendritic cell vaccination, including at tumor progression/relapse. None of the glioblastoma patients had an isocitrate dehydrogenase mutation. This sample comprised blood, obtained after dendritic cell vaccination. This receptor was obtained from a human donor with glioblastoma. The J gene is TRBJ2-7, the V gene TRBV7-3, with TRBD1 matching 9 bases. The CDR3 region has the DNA TGTGCCAGCAGCTTATACGGGGGGACAGGGAGCTCCTACGAGCAGTACTTC. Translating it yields CASSLYGGTGSSYEQYF. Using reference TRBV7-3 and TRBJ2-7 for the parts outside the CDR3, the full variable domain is GAGVSQTPSNKVTEKGKYVELRCDPISGHTALYWYRQSLGQGPEFLIYFQGTGAADDSGLPNDRFFAVRPEGSVSTLKIQRTERGDSAVYLCASSLYGGTGSSYEQYFGPGTRLTVT.